Listed here are 23 T cell receptor beta chains from one sample, sequenced in a study of T-cell memory formation after mild COVID-19. TCRdb passed the 5' RACE reads through MiXCR, listing each CDR3 protein once. The sample lists 400,000 to 450,000 distinct CDR3 sequences; about a sixth were seen once. Sequenced sample: PBMCs or a T cell subset sorted from them (not recorded which). These receptors all stem from a man aged 18 to 29 who had mild COVID-19 (a few samples of this study predate the infection). Cell type and time point are not known.

The chain employs TRBV7-8 and TRBJ2-5; D tentatively fits TRBD1 or TRBD2 (5 bases each). Trimming removed 3 bases at V and 4 bases at J, with 12 bases between. The CDR3 runs to 14 residues. The germline gives CDR1 SGHVS, CDR2 FQNEAQ. The CDR3 DNA reads as TGTGCCAGCAGCTTGGGACCCTGGCTAGAGACCCAGTACTTC. Amino acids: CASSLGPWLETQYF.

This clonotype was counted only a few times. This chain links TRBV6-1 with TRBJ1-1; tentative D call: TRBD1 (6 bases). Germline lookup yields CDR1 MNHNS and CDR2 SASEGT. V was shortened by 6 bases and J by 8 bases, with 19 bases between the two germline ends. The CDR3 loop spans 14 amino acids. CDR3 amino acids: CASSGTGSRLEAFF. CDR3 DNA sequence: TGTGCCAGCAGCGGTACAGGGTCTCGTCTGGAAGCTTTCTTT.

This clonotype was counted only a few times. The chain combines TRBV12-3 or TRBV12-4 with TRBJ1-3, with D unclear. The CDR3 sequence is 13 residues long. The V end was cut by 7 bases, the J end by 0 bases, with 7 bases between. The CDR3 DNA follows: TGTGCCAGCACCCTTTACTCTGGAAACACCATATATTTT. Its translation is CASTLYSGNTIYF.

The chain links TRBV7-9 to TRBJ2-3, with 7 bases aligning to TRBD1. Germline V CDR1 and CDR2: SEHNR, FQNEAQ (reference sequence). This CDR3 is built from 17 residues. Trimming removed 1 base from V and 2 bases from J; junction bases left unmatched: 9. The CDR3 nucleotides are TGTGCCAGCAGCTTAGTTAGGGGGCCAGAAAACACAGATACGCAGTATTTT. Its protein is CASSLVRGPENTDTQYF.

This clonotype came up many times. The V gene is TRBV5-1, the J gene TRBJ2-1; D gene uncertain. V was shortened by 4 bases and J by 10 bases, with 9 bases between the two germline ends. The CDR3 contains 11 residues. Germline V gene sequence: CDR1 SGHRS, CDR2 YFSETQ. DNA for the CDR3: TGCGCCAGCAGCGTTGGCCGGGAGCAGTTCTTC. Encoded protein: CASSVGREQFF.

This clonotype was counted a few times. The chain carries TRBV7-9 and TRBJ1-6; tentatively, D is TRBD1 (5 bases). V was clipped by 3 bases and J by 10 bases, with 13 bases between them. The CDR3 extends over 14 amino acids. Germline lookup yields CDR1 SEHNR and CDR2 FQNEAQ (reference sequence). The CDR3 DNA reads as TGTGCCAGCAGCTTTCCAGGGCAGAACTCACCCCTCCACTTT. Translated, it gives CASSFPGQNSPLHF. The full variable domain, in which reference TRBV7-9 and TRBJ1-6 provide the parts outside the CDR3, is DTGVSQNPRHKITKRGQNVTFRCDPISEHNRLYWYRQTLGQGPEFLTYFQNEAQLEKSRLLSDRFSAERPKGSFSTLEIQRTEQGDSAMYLCASSFPGQNSPLHFGNGTRLTVT.

This chain connects TRBV5-6 to TRBJ2-7, with 10 nucleotides matching TRBD1. Germline CDR1 is SGHDT and CDR2 is YYEEEE. This CDR3 has 15 residues. The V and J ends lost 5 bases and 6 bases, in that order; junction bases with no gene match: 11. Here the CDR3 DNA reads TGTGCCAGCAGTTTGAGGGACAGGGGAGCCGGCGAGCAGTACGTC. Protein product: CASSLRDRGAGEQYV.

The V call is TRBV5-6, the J call TRBJ2-1; no clear D. The germline V gene encodes CDR1 SGHDT and CDR2 YYEEEE. With 0 bases removed from V and 8 bases from J, the gap between germline ends came to 9 bases. The CDR3 is made up of 13 amino acids. The CDR3 is CASSLVSVDEQFF. CDR3 nucleotide sequence: TGTGCCAGCAGCTTGGTGAGCGTCGATGAGCAGTTCTTC.

The J gene is TRBJ2-3, the V gene TRBV9; D may be TRBD2 (6 bases). V lost 3 bases, J lost 2 bases, and 19 bases lay in between. Germline V lookup: CDR1 SGDLS, CDR2 YYNGEE. CDR3 length: 17 amino acids. This chain's CDR3 is CASSAQGRKDYTDTQYF. DNA for the CDR3: TGTGCCAGCAGCGCCCAGGGACGGAAGGACTACACAGATACGCAGTATTTT. Combining the CDR3 with reference TRBV9 and TRBJ2-3 gives the whole variable domain DSGVTQTPKHLITATGQRVTLRCSPRSGDLSVYWYQQSLDQGLQFLIQYYNGEERAKGNILERFSAQQFPDLHSELNLSSLELGDSALYFCASSAQGRKDYTDTQYFGPGTRLTVL.

The chain combines TRBV5-6 with TRBJ1-3; D not certain. This CDR3 has 18 amino acids. In germline, CDR1 is SGHDT, CDR2 YYEEEE. V dropped 0 bases and J dropped 0 bases, with 16 bases sitting between them. This chain's CDR3 is CASSLAVPTGSSGNTIYF. Written as DNA, the CDR3 is TGTGCCAGCAGCTTGGCCGTCCCCACCGGTAGCTCTGGAAACACCATATATTTT.

This clonotype was seen more than once but under ten times. This chain links TRBV6-2 or TRBV6-3 with TRBJ1-2; maybe TRBD1 (6 bases). From germline, CDR1 is MNHEY and CDR2 SVGEGT. With 5 bases removed from V and 4 bases from J, the gap between germline ends came to 17 bases. The CDR3 consists of 15 residues. CDR3 DNA sequence: TGTGCCAGCAGTACCTGGACAGCGGTGGGCTATGGCTACACCTTC. Its translation is CASSTWTAVGYGYTF.

The chain couples TRBV3-1 to TRBJ2-1; 10 nucleotides agree with TRBD2. Germline assignment: CDR1 LGHDT and CDR2 YNNKEL (reference sequence). The junction had 8 bases not matched to a gene; V was cut back by 0 bases and J by 3 bases. This CDR3 is built from 18 residues. The DNA of the CDR3 is TGTGCCAGCAGCCAAGATTGGTTAGCTAGCGGGGGCTACAATGAGCAGTTCTTC. Amino acid sequence: CASSQDWLASGGYNEQFF.

This clonotype was seen a few times. The chain is built from TRBV4-1 and TRBJ2-3, with TRBD1 as a possible D gene (5 bases). Trimming left V 0 bases short and J 6 bases short, with 19 bases between. This CDR3 has 17 amino acids. Germline CDR1 reads MGHRA; CDR2 reads YSYEKL. The CDR3 here is CASSQEIPGIMGDTQYF. In DNA, the CDR3 is TGCGCCAGCAGCCAAGAAATACCAGGGATCATGGGGGATACGCAGTATTTT.

The chain combines TRBV4-3 with TRBJ2-7, with D tentatively TRBD2 (6 bases). Between the trimmed V and J ends, which lost 0 bases and 0 bases, there was a span of 9 bases. This CDR3 contains 15 residues. The germline V gene has CDR1 LGHNA and CDR2 YSLEER. CDR3 residues: CASSQDSGVSYEQYF. The CDR3 DNA reads TGCGCCAGCAGCCAAGATAGCGGTGTCTCCTACGAGCAGTACTTC.

This clonotype was observed a handful of times. This sequence joins TRBV3-1 and TRBJ1-2; maybe TRBD1 (6 bases). The CDR3 loop spans 13 amino acids. Germline V lookup: CDR1 LGHDT, CDR2 YNNKEL (reference sequence). Deletions cut 1 base from V and 7 bases from J, with 10 bases between. CDR3 DNA: TGTGCCAGCAGCCAAGCCGGGGGCGGTGGCTACACCTTC. Residues: CASSQAGGGGYTF.

This sequence joins TRBV10-3 and TRBJ2-6; 9 positions match TRBD1. Germline lookup yields CDR1 ENHRY and CDR2 SYGVKD. The CDR3 has 16 amino acids. The V and J ends lost 10 bases and 0 bases, in that order; junction bases with no gene match: 7. Here the CDR3 reads CASLQGANSGANVLTF. The DNA of the CDR3 is TGTGCCAGTCTACAGGGGGCCAACTCTGGGGCCAACGTCCTGACTTTC.

The chain couples TRBV7-9 to TRBJ1-4; D is uncertain. The V gene lost 7 bases and the J gene lost 4 bases, with 10 bases spanning the gap. Germline CDR1 and CDR2: SEHNR and FQNEAQ (reference sequence). The CDR3 runs 13 residues. The CDR3 here is CASNPDYNEKLFF. In nucleotides, the CDR3 is TGTGCCAGCAACCCCGACTATAATGAAAAACTGTTTTTT.

This clonotype was seen a few times. The chain has TRBV25-1 and TRBJ1-1; 10 nucleotides align to TRBD1. Germline trimming cut 3 bases from V and 5 bases from J; bases unmatched to any gene: 12. The CDR3 is 17 residues long. CDR1 and CDR2 from the germline V gene are MGHDK and SYGVNS. The CDR3 region has the DNA TGTGCCAGCAGTGAGCGATCCGGGACAGGGGTTGGGACTGAAGCTTTCTTT. It specifies CASSERSGTGVGTEAFF.

The chain employs TRBV5-5 and TRBJ2-4; D unclear. The ends were cut back, 0 bases at V and 10 bases at J, with 5 bases in the middle. The CDR3 consists of 11 residues. Per germline, CDR1 SGHKS and CDR2 YYEKEE (reference sequence). The CDR3 loop reads CASSLGNIQYF. Here the CDR3 DNA reads TGTGCCAGCAGCTTGGGTAATATTCAGTACTTC.

In DNA, the CDR3 is TGTGCCAGCAGTGGAGACCAGGACAGGGGGCTAGAATACCCGAACGTCGGGGAGCTGTTTTTT. Amino acids: CASSGDQDRGLEYPNVGELFF. The chain uses TRBV6-1 and TRBJ2-2, with 11 bases lining up with TRBD1. V lost 4 bases to trimming and J lost 7 bases; unmatched junction nucleotides: 23. Germline lookup yields CDR1 MNHNS and CDR2 SASEGT. This CDR3 spans 21 amino acids.

V is TRBV4-2 and J is TRBJ2-7; 7 bases agree with TRBD1. CDR1 is LGHNA, CDR2 YNFKEQ, per germline. The CDR3 contains 16 residues. Unmatched junction bases numbered 8, after V lost 3 bases and J lost 0 bases. In nucleotides, the CDR3 is TGTGCCAGCAGCCAGTCTCGGGACAGAGGCTCCTACGAGCAGTACTTC. Its protein is CASSQSRDRGSYEQYF.

This clonotype was observed a few times. The rearrangement links TRBV7-2 to TRBJ2-2, with a possible D match to TRBD2 (5 bases). CDR3 length: 14 residues. Looked up from germline, CDR1 is SGHTA and CDR2 is FQGNSA. Trimming shortened V by 0 bases and J by 6 bases, and 8 bases separated the two germline ends. CDR3 DNA sequence: TGTGCCAGCAGCTTAGCGTCCGGGGCCGGGGAGCTGTTTTTT. Protein product: CASSLASGAGELFF.

This chain links TRBV28 with TRBJ1-3; maybe TRBD1 (5 bases). CDR3 length: 14 amino acids. CDR1 and CDR2 from the germline V gene are MDHEN and SYDVKM. Trimming shortened V by 3 bases and J by 5 bases, and 11 bases separated the two germline ends. Here the CDR3 reads CASSLGQARNTIYF. CDR3 bases: TGTGCCAGCAGTTTGGGGCAGGCTAGAAACACCATATATTTT.